The 3 T cell receptor beta chains below all came from one sample that was sequenced in a study of blood T cell repertoires in COVID-19. Generated by immunoSEQ multiplex PCR, the TCRdb table keeps only in-frame clones and is missing some. This table has roughly 260,000 clones, roughly 85% appearing once. Sequenced: peripheral blood. The receptors shown here come from a woman aged 18-29 years with acute or convalescent COVID-19.

This chain links TRBV6-5 with TRBJ1-4; D gene unclear. Trimming left V 4 bases short and J 0 bases short, with 9 bases between. This CDR3 comprises 15 residues. The germline gives CDR1 MNHEY, CDR2 SVGAGI. The DNA for the CDR3 is TGTGCCAGCAGTTCAACGAGAGCAACTAATGAAAAACTGTTTTTT. It yields the protein CASSSTRATNEKLFF.

V and J are TRBV28 and TRBJ2-2, with 12 positions matching TRBD1. The length of the CDR3 is 15 residues. After removal of 6 bases from V and 6 bases from J, the junction contained 5 bases not matched to a gene. The V gene's germline CDR1 is MDHEN and CDR2 SYDVKM. DNA of the CDR3: TGTGCCAGCAGCTCCGGGACAGGGGGCTCCGGGGAGCTGTTTTTT. Residues: CASSSGTGGSGELFF.

This clone was counted only a few times. The chain is built from TRBV28 and TRBJ1-5; 8 nucleotides line up with TRBD1. The CDR3 loop spans 16 amino acids. Trimming took 7 bases from V and 4 from J; bases not matched to a gene: 12. Germline V gene sequence: CDR1 MDHEN, CDR2 SYDVKM. This CDR3 is CASTEPGQAINQPQHF. CDR3 sequence (DNA): TGTGCCAGCACCGAACCGGGACAGGCCATAAATCAGCCCCAGCATTTT.